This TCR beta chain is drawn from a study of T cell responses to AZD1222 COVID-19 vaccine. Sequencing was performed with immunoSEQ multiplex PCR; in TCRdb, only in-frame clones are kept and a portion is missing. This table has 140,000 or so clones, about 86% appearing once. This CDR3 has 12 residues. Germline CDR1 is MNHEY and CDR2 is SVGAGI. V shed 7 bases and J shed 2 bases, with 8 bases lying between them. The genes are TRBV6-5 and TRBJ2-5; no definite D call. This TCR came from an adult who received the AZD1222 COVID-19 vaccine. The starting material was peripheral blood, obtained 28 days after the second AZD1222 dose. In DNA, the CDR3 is TGTGCCAGCACCCCTACACAAGAGACCCAGTACTTC. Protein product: CASTPTQETQYF.